This is a list of T cell receptor beta chains from one sample in a study of blood T cell repertoires in COVID-19. Here immunoSEQ multiplex PCR was the method, and the copy in TCRdb shows in-frame clones only, minus some. The data contain approximately 230,000 clones, roughly 90% of them singletons. The sequenced material came from PBMCs or T cells enriched from blood (not recorded which). The receptors derive from a woman younger than 45 who had recovered from COVID-19. Each CDR3 is given with its conserved first and last residue. A D gene is named only where the DNA matches it firmly. Rows may omit the clone size; those that give it use once, few, many or a size class.

TRBJ2-7,TRBV4-3,-,-,CASSQDLGAVSYEQYF,TGCGCCAGCAGCCAAGATTTAGGAGCGGTCTCCTACGAGCAGTACTTC
TRBJ2-1,TRBV2,TRBD2,-,CASSPGLARGEQFF,TGTGCCAGCAGTCCGGGACTAGCCAGGGGCGAGCAGTTCTTC
TRBJ2-2,TRBV27,-,-,CASSSPGGTGELFF,TGTGCCAGCAGTTCGCCCGGGGGCACCGGGGAGCTGTTTTTT
TRBJ1-1,TRBV12-5,-,-,CASGLVGANTEAFF,TGTGCTAGTGGTTTGGTAGGGGCGAACACTGAAGCTTTCTTT
TRBJ2-3,TRBV27,-,-,CASSFSPRTADTQYF,TGTGCCAGCAGTTTTTCCCCCCGTACGGCAGATACGCAGTATTTT
TRBJ1-2,TRBV20-1,-,once,CSALGGNGYTF,TGCAGTGCTCTGGGCGGGAATGGCTACACCTTC
TRBJ1-3,TRBV19,-,-,CASSNQRTSSGNTIYF,TGTGCCAGTAGTAATCAACGGACAAGCTCTGGAAACACCATATATTTT
TRBJ1-2,TRBV5-4,TRBD1,-,CASSYGDRTNYGYTF,TGTGCCAGCAGCTATGGGGACAGGACTAACTATGGCTACACCTTC
TRBJ2-1,TRBV7-8,TRBD2,-,CASSLVAGGENEQFF,TGTGCCAGCAGCTTAGTAGCGGGAGGTGAAAATGAGCAGTTCTTC
TRBJ1-4,TRBV5-5,TRBD1,-,CASSLPTGAANEKLFF,TGTGCCAGCAGCCTACCGACAGGGGCTGCTAATGAAAAACTGTTTTTT
TRBJ2-1,TRBV7-2,TRBD1,once,CASSKQGQSSYNEQFF,TGTGCCAGCAGCAAACAGGGACAGTCTTCCTACAATGAGCAGTTCTTC
TRBJ2-1,TRBV5-1,TRBD1,-,CASSVDRAESFF,TGCGCCAGCAGCGTAGACAGGGCGGAGTCGTTCTTC
TRBJ2-5,TRBV7-2,-,-,CASSPRGERWETQYF,TGTGCCAGCAGCCCCCGTGGGGAGAGATGGGAGACCCAGTACTTC
TRBJ2-7,TRBV11-2,TRBD2,-,CASSFGWSSGSPSEQYF,TGTGCCAGCAGCTTTGGGTGGTCTAGCGGGAGTCCTAGCGAGCAGTACTTC
TRBJ2-7,TRBV27,TRBD2,-,CASRRRTSENEQYF,TGTGCCAGCAGGAGAAGGACTAGCGAGAACGAGCAGTACTTC
TRBJ1-1,TRBV27,-,-,CASSLRGGWTEAFF,TGTGCCAGCAGTTTACGCGGGGGTTGGACTGAAGCTTTCTTT
TRBJ2-7,TRBV28,-,-,CASRPPQGRNEQYF,TGTGCCAGCAGGCCACCTCAGGGCCGCAACGAGCAGTACTTC
TRBJ1-4,TRBV9,-,-,CASSSRTLSGEKLFF,TGTGCCAGCAGCTCCCGGACTCTTAGTGGGGAAAAACTGTTTTTT
TRBJ1-2,TRBV28,TRBD1,-,CASKPGGARNYGYTF,TGTGCCAGCAAACCAGGGGGTGCTAGGAACTATGGCTACACCTTC
TRBJ2-5,TRBV7-2,TRBD2,-,CASSLQAGDGQETQYF,TGTGCCAGCAGCTTACAAGCGGGAGACGGCCAAGAGACCCAGTACTTC
TRBJ2-1,TRBV6-4,-,-,CASSKTPSSYNEQFF,TGTGCCAGCAGTAAGACTCCATCCTCCTACAATGAGCAGTTCTTC